Below, 22 T cell receptor beta chains from the same sample are listed, as sequenced in a study of a mutant IDH1 vaccine in newly diagnosed glioma. Indicated time point: week 11, during vaccination. The content of each vaccine dose was 300 ug of mutant IDH1 20-mer peptide, and topical imiquimod accompanied it. No antigen has been assigned to these receptors. TCRdb's table, derived via immunoSEQ multiplex PCR, lists solely in-frame clones and lacks some. This table has about 40,000 clones, around 84% appearing once. Sequencing used PBMCs, obtained from a glioma patient whose treatment included an IDH1 peptide vaccine. These receptors were collected from a man aged 40-49 years with glioma.

The chain uses TRBV7-8 and TRBJ1-1, with D maybe TRBD1 (5 bases). CDR1 is SGHVS, CDR2 FQNEAQ, per germline. Trimming shortened V by 3 bases and J by 0 bases, and 8 bases separated the two germline ends. The CDR3 has 14 residues. The CDR3 protein is CASSFRAMNTEAFF. CDR3 in DNA: TGTGCCAGCAGCTTCAGGGCGATGAACACTGAAGCTTTCTTT.

This chain joins TRBV5-1 and TRBJ2-1, with D unclear. Germline-derived CDR1 and CDR2 are SGHRS and YFSETQ. The CDR3 consists of 13 residues. V was trimmed by 0 bases and J by 9 bases, leaving 10 bases between them. Here the CDR3 DNA reads TGCGCCAGCAGCTTGGGCGGCCCCATTGAGCAGTTCTTC. It codes for CASSLGGPIEQFF.

The chain joins TRBV7-9 to TRBJ1-2, with D tentatively TRBD1 (5 bases). Trimming cost V 3 bases and J 0 bases, with 11 bases left between them. The CDR3 is 15 residues long. From germline, CDR1 is SEHNR and CDR2 FQNEAQ (reference sequence). The CDR3 sequence: CASSFSRGANYGYTF. CDR3 DNA sequence: TGTGCCAGCAGCTTCTCCCGGGGGGCTAACTATGGCTACACCTTC.

In its sample, this clone was seen once. The chain uses TRBV6-5 and TRBJ2-5; D is possibly TRBD1 or TRBD2 (5 bases each). The CDR3 loop spans 14 amino acids. Per the germline V gene, CDR1 is MNHEY and CDR2 is SVGAGI. Trimming pared 5 bases from V and 1 base from J, leaving 11 bases between. This CDR3 reads CASSPAGAQETQYF. The CDR3 nucleotides are TGTGCCAGCAGTCCCGCCGGGGCCCAAGAGACCCAGTACTTC.

The J gene is TRBJ2-5, the V gene TRBV7-9; D might be TRBD2 (6 bases). The CDR3 spans 15 residues. Per germline, CDR1 SEHNR and CDR2 FQNEAQ (reference sequence). With 2 bases removed from V and 2 bases from J, the gap between germline ends came to 12 bases. The CDR3 spells CASSLYLAGQETQYF. The CDR3 bases are TGTGCCAGCAGCTTATACCTGGCGGGGCAAGAGACCCAGTACTTC.

Details on this clone: Distinct nucleotide sequences in the sample also encode this CDR3. The chain couples TRBV6-6 to TRBJ2-2; D not certain. V was clipped by 6 bases and J by 2 bases, with 7 bases between them. The germline gives CDR1 MNHNY, CDR2 SVGAGI (reference sequence). The CDR3 covers 13 residues. CDR3 nucleotide sequence: TGTGCCAGCAGCCCAAGAAACACCGGGGAGCTGTTTTTT. This encodes CASSPRNTGELFF.

Worth noting for this clone: One end of the junction is discordant with germline, which a read error may explain. This chain connects TRBV11-2 to TRBJ2-1, with D possibly matching TRBD1 (7 bases). This CDR3 has 12 amino acids. Germline values: CDR1 SGHAT, CDR2 FQNNGV. As DNA, the CDR3 is TGTGCCAGCAGTCAGGGGGGCACCCGCGGGGTCTTC. Its protein product is CASSQGGTRGVF. Full variable domain (remainder filled in from reference TRBV11-2 and TRBJ2-1): EAGVAQSPRYKIIEKRQSVAFWCNPISGHATLYWYQQILGQGPKLLIQFQNNGVVDDSQLPKDRFSAERLKGVDSTLKIQPAKLEDSAVYLCASSQGGTRGVFGPGTRLTVL.

The chain employs TRBV18 and TRBJ1-5, with a weak D call TRBD1 (5 bases). CDR1 is KGHSH, CDR2 LQKENI, per germline. Deletions cut 0 bases from V and 11 bases from J, with 11 bases between. This CDR3 contains 13 residues. In DNA form, the CDR3 reads TGTGCCAGCTCACCACCGGGGGGTGGGGCCCAGCATTTT. Translating gives CASSPPGGGAQHF.

This rearrangement joins TRBV2 to TRBJ2-7, with TRBD2 matching 9 bases. V lost 3 bases to trimming and J lost 2 bases; unmatched junction nucleotides: 5. The CDR3 runs to 15 residues. CDR1 and CDR2 (germline): SNHLY, FYNNEI. For the CDR3, the DNA is TGTGCCAGCAGTGAGGTTAGCGGGGGTACCTACGAGCAGTACTTC. It is translated as CASSEVSGGTYEQYF.

The rearrangement links TRBV11-2 to TRBJ2-7, with 10 bases lining up with TRBD2. CDR1 is SGHAT and CDR2 is FQNNGV in the germline V gene. CDR3 length equals 15 residues. Losses at the gene ends were 1 base for V and 7 bases for J; bases not matched to a gene: 7. The CDR3 bases are TGTGCCAGCAGCTTAGGGTCTAGCGGGAGTTCAGAGCAGTACTTC. Translating gives CASSLGSSGSSEQYF.

The genes are TRBV7-2 and TRBJ2-7; D may be TRBD1 or TRBD2 (5 bases each). Per the germline V gene, CDR1 is SGHTA and CDR2 is FQGNSA. V was pared by 1 base and J by 0 bases, with 16 bases between. CDR3 length: 17 residues. The CDR3 loop is CASSLGAGTLTSYEQYF. CDR3 nucleotide sequence: TGTGCCAGCAGCTTAGGGGCCGGGACGCTTACCTCCTACGAGCAGTACTTC.

The chain joins TRBV6-5 to TRBJ2-7; TRBD1 might be the D (5 bases). Germline V CDR1 and CDR2: MNHEY, SVGAGI. Trimming pared 7 bases from V and 6 bases from J, leaving 13 bases between. The length of the CDR3 is 12 residues. The CDR3 DNA reads TGTGCCAGCAAGGCAGGGTATCGCGAGCAGTACTTC. Protein: CASKAGYREQYF.

DNA of the CDR3: TGTGCCAGCAGCCTAACGGCAGGGGGCAGTCAGCCCCAGCATTTT. Amino acids: CASSLTAGGSQPQHF. The chain has TRBV7-9 and TRBJ1-5; 8 bases line up with TRBD1. This CDR3 has 15 amino acids. Germline V gene sequence: CDR1 SEHNR, CDR2 FQNEAQ (reference sequence). V lost 5 bases, J lost 6 bases, and 9 bases stayed unmatched.

As regards this clone: The sample holds other DNA sequences that translate to the same CDR3. The V and J genes are TRBV7-9 and TRBJ2-7; perhaps D is TRBD1 or TRBD2 (6 bases each). Germline CDR1 reads SEHNR; CDR2 reads FQNEAQ (reference sequence). V shed 0 bases and J shed 1 base, with 10 bases lying between them. The CDR3 has 15 residues. The CDR3 nucleotides are TGTGCCAGCAGCTTAGCGGGGGGCCTTTCCTACGAGCAGTACTTC. This encodes CASSLAGGLSYEQYF.

The J gene is TRBJ2-1, the V gene TRBV23-1; the match to TRBD2 covers 7 bases. TRBV23-1 is labeled an ORF, and its function is uncertain. The length of the CDR3 is 16 residues. J lost 3 bases, V lost 4 bases, and 9 bases had no gene match. CDR3 region: CASSPRAGEHYNEQFF. DNA for the CDR3: TGCGCCAGCAGTCCAAGGGCGGGGGAGCACTACAATGAGCAGTTCTTC.

This chain joins TRBV7-8 and TRBJ2-5; no clear D gene. CDR1 and CDR2 (germline): SGHVS, FQNEAQ. V lost 2 bases and J lost 5, with 18 bases in between. The CDR3 is made up of 16 amino acids. The CDR3 here is CASSLRVRQARETQYF. The DNA for the CDR3 is TGTGCCAGCAGCTTACGAGTTCGCCAGGCGCGCGAGACCCAGTACTTC.

The V call is TRBV9, the J call TRBJ2-1, with 8 bases matching TRBD2. Germline V gene data show CDR1 as SGDLS and CDR2 as YYNGEE. Trimming took 0 bases from V and 6 from J; bases not matched to a gene: 8. The CDR3 sequence is 16 residues long. The CDR3 sequence: CASSVAWSGSGNEQFF. The CDR3 DNA is TGTGCCAGCAGCGTAGCTTGGAGCGGGAGCGGCAATGAGCAGTTCTTC.

The genes are TRBV5-1 and TRBJ2-7; 8 nucleotides line up with TRBD1. Germline V lookup: CDR1 SGHRS, CDR2 YFSETQ. This CDR3 has 15 residues. Trimming took 1 base from V and 2 from J; bases not matched to a gene: 5. CDR3 sequence: CASSLRSDRAYEQYF. CDR3 coding DNA: TGCGCCAGCAGCTTGAGATCGGACAGGGCCTACGAGCAGTACTTC.

The chain has TRBV11-3 and TRBJ2-1, with D possibly matching TRBD2 (6 bases). The CDR3 contains 17 residues. Looked up from germline, CDR1 is SGHNT and CDR2 is YENEEA. Trimming removed 1 base from V and 8 bases from J, with 21 bases in between. This chain's CDR3 is CASSLGSAPPWGDEQFF. In nucleotides, the CDR3 is TGTGCCAGCAGCTTAGGGTCGGCTCCCCCGTGGGGGGATGAGCAGTTCTTC.

Only a few counts were recorded for this clone. The chain couples TRBV19 to TRBJ2-7; 7 bases align to TRBD1. The CDR3 is 15 amino acids. In germline, CDR1 is LNHDA, CDR2 SQIVND (reference sequence). Trimming cost V 0 bases and J 5 bases; bases outside gene matches: 7. The CDR3 DNA reads TGTGCCAGTAGTATAGATCTTAACAGGGGTGACGAGCAGTACTTC. It is translated as CASSIDLNRGDEQYF.

This chain links TRBV5-1 with TRBJ1-1, with a possible D match to TRBD1 (6 bases). The germline V gene has CDR1 SGHRS and CDR2 YFSETQ. V gave up 7 bases and J gave up 1 base, with 8 bases separating them. The CDR3 totals 12 residues. DNA of the CDR3: TGCGCCAGCGGACAGACGAACACTGAAGCTTTCTTT. Encoded protein: CASGQTNTEAFF. The full variable domain, with the rest looked up from reference TRBV5-1 and TRBJ1-1, is KAGVTQTPRYLIKTRGQQVTLSCSPISGHRSVSWYQQTPGQGLQFLFEYFSETQRNKGNFPGRFSGRQFSNSRSEMNVSTLELGDSALYLCASGQTNTEAFFGQGTRLTVV.

Remarks on this clone: Different DNA sequences within this sample yield the same CDR3. The chain joins TRBV18 to TRBJ2-5; D possibly corresponds to TRBD2 (6 bases). V was clipped by 6 bases and J by 3 bases, with 11 bases between them. The CDR3 has 13 amino acids. CDR1 is KGHSH, CDR2 LQKENI, per germline. CDR3: CASSPRREETQYF. In DNA form, the CDR3 reads TGTGCCAGCTCCCCGCGGAGGGAAGAGACCCAGTACTTC.